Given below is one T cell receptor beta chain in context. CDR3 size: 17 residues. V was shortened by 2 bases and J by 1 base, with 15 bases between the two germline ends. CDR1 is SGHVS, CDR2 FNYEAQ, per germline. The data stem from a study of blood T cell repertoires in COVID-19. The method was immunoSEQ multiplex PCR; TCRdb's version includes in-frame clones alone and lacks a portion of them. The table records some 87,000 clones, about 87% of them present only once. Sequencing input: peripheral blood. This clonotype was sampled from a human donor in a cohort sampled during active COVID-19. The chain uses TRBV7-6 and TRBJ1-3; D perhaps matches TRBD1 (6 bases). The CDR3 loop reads CASSLFSGGASGNTIYF. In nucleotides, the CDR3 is TGTGCCAGCAGCTTATTCTCGGGGGGCGCTTCTGGAAACACCATATATTTT.